The 14 T cell receptor beta chains in this list originate from one sample, sequenced in a study of blood T cell repertoires in COVID-19. Using immunoSEQ multiplex PCR, the repertoire was profiled, and TCRdb retains in-frame clones only, with some absent. Of about 100,000 clones in the sample, just under 85% were seen once. Sequencing used peripheral blood. The receptors come from a man in his forties with active or convalescent COVID-19.

J is TRBJ1-1 and V is TRBV9; TRBD1 agrees at 8 bases. V gave up 3 bases and J gave up 5 bases; unmatched junction bases: 6. The germline CDR1 and CDR2 sequences are SGDLS and YYNGEE. The length of the CDR3 is 14 residues. CDR3: CASSATTGDTEAFF. CDR3 bases: TGTGCCAGCAGCGCGACGACAGGGGATACTGAAGCTTTCTTT.

The rearrangement uses TRBV5-4 and TRBJ1-1; TRBD1 is a possible D gene (5 bases). The CDR3 length is 12 residues. The V end was cut by 5 bases, the J end by 7 bases, with 12 bases between. Germline V lookup: CDR1 SGHNT, CDR2 YYREEE (reference sequence). This chain's CDR3 is CASSYPTGEAFF. CDR3 DNA: TGTGCCAGCAGTTACCCCACAGGTGAAGCTTTCTTT.

This chain uses TRBV3-1 (or the pseudogene TRBV3-2) with TRBJ2-5, with TRBD1 identical over 9 bases. The V gene's germline CDR1 is LGHDT and CDR2 YNNKEL (reference sequence). V trimming: 4 bases; J trimming: 5 bases; junction bases outside the gene matches: 8. The CDR3 is made up of 15 amino acids. In DNA, the CDR3 is TGTGCCAGCAGCCTCATGGGACAGGGACTGGAGACCCAGTACTTC. It yields the protein CASSLMGQGLETQYF.

V is TRBV19 and J is TRBJ1-6, with TRBD1 identical over 8 bases. The CDR3 has 17 amino acids. CDR1 and CDR2 from the germline V gene are LNHDA and SQIVND (reference sequence). J was trimmed by 0 bases and V by 9 bases; bases with no gene match: 10. In DNA, the CDR3 is TGTGCCAGCCGGGACAGGCTCTCGAGCTCCTATAATTCACCCCTCCACTTT. Encoded protein: CASRDRLSSSYNSPLHF.

The rearrangement joins TRBV18 to TRBJ1-3; no clear D gene. The V gene's germline CDR1 is KGHSH and CDR2 LQKENI. V was shortened by 5 bases and J by 0 bases, with 11 bases between the two germline ends. This CDR3 is built from 15 residues. CDR3 DNA sequence: TGTGCCAGCTCAGAACAGAGGGTCTCTGGAAACACCATATATTTT. It is translated as CASSEQRVSGNTIYF.

The chain couples TRBV23-1 to TRBJ2-3; TRBD2 matches 10 bases. TRBV23-1 is classed as an ORF, of uncertain function. The CDR3 totals 19 residues. Losses at the gene ends were 3 bases for V and 2 bases for J; bases not matched to a gene: 14. The CDR3 DNA follows: TGCGCCAGCAGTCAGGTCCTAGCGGGGGACCAGCGTTCCACAGATACGCAGTATTTT. Translation: CASSQVLAGDQRSTDTQYF.

In its sample, this clone was seen once. The V gene is TRBV6-5, the J gene TRBJ2-3; tentative D call: TRBD2 (5 bases). V lost 11 bases to trimming and J lost 2 bases, with 17 bases between them. Germline CDR1 MNHEY, CDR2 SVGAGI. CDR3 length equals 14 residues. In DNA form, the CDR3 reads TGTGCCGGGTGTTCGGGGTCCTACACAGATACGCAGTATTTT. Translating it yields CAGCSGSYTDTQYF.

The chain combines TRBV6-5 with TRBJ2-4, with TRBD1 matching 7 bases. V gave up 1 base and J gave up 8 bases; unmatched junction bases: 11. The germline gives CDR1 MNHEY, CDR2 SVGAGI. CDR3 length equals 16 residues. As DNA, the CDR3 is TGTGCCAGCAGTTACTTGACAGGGACCGGGGCCGACATTCAGTACTTC. Protein sequence: CASSYLTGTGADIQYF.

The chain employs TRBV6-5 and TRBJ2-7, with TRBD2 identical over 9 bases. In germline, CDR1 is MNHEY, CDR2 SVGAGI. CDR3 length equals 15 residues. Losses at the gene ends were 6 bases for V and 4 bases for J; bases not matched to a gene: 10. CDR3 in amino acids: CASRNSGGGFYEQYF. DNA of the CDR3: TGTGCCAGCAGGAATAGCGGGGGAGGATTTTACGAGCAGTACTTC.

V gene TRBV12-5 combines with J gene TRBJ2-6; maybe TRBD1 (6 bases). This CDR3 spans 16 amino acids. V was cut by 4 bases and J by 2 bases, with 12 bases left in between. From germline, CDR1 is LGHNT and CDR2 FRNRAP. In nucleotides, the CDR3 is TGTGCTAGTGGTTCCCCCGACAGGACTGGGGCCAACGTCCTGACTTTC. The encoded protein is CASGSPDRTGANVLTF. The full variable domain, its missing parts supplied by reference TRBV12-5 and TRBJ2-6, is DARVTQTPRHKVTEMGQEVTMRCQPILGHNTVFWYRQTMMQGLELLAYFRNRAPLDDSGMPKDRFSAEMPDATLATLKIQPSEPRDSAVYFCASGSPDRTGANVLTFGAGSRLTVL.

The CDR3 region is CASSHKPGGPNTGELFF. The DNA of the CDR3 is TGTGCCAGCAGCCACAAGCCCGGGGGGCCCAACACCGGGGAGCTGTTTTTT. This rearrangement joins TRBV7-9 to TRBJ2-2; TRBD2 is a possible D gene (7 bases). The length of the CDR3 is 17 residues. Trimming cost V 5 bases and J 2 bases, with 18 bases left between them. Germline CDR1 reads SEHNR; CDR2 reads FQNEAQ (reference sequence).

The rearrangement joins TRBV19 to TRBJ1-4, with 11 bases fitting TRBD1. This CDR3 contains 17 residues. Germline assignment: CDR1 LNHDA and CDR2 SQIVND (reference sequence). Trimming took 4 bases from V and 7 from J; bases not matched to a gene: 11. The CDR3, as DNA: TGTGCCAGTAGTACTCACGGGACAGGGGGACGAGGTGAAAAACTGTTTTTT. It encodes CASSTHGTGGRGEKLFF.

The rearrangement links TRBV5-6 to TRBJ1-5; 8 bases align to TRBD1. The germline V gene encodes CDR1 SGHDT and CDR2 YYEEEE. With 0 bases clipped from V and 6 bases from J, the junction kept 8 bases outside the gene matches. The CDR3 sequence is 16 residues long. The CDR3 DNA reads as TGTGCCAGCAGCTTGGCAGGACAGGGTGGTATTCAGCCCCAGCATTTT. Protein: CASSLAGQGGIQPQHF.

This rearrangement joins TRBV30 to TRBJ1-5, with 10 bases that match TRBD1. The CDR3 is 14 amino acids. Germline V lookup: CDR1 GTSNPN, CDR2 SVGIG (reference sequence). Trimming took 3 bases from V and 7 from J; bases not matched to a gene: 6. CDR3 DNA: TGTGCCTGGAGAAGCGGGACAGGGGACCAGCCCCAGCATTTT. Protein sequence: CAWRSGTGDQPQHF.